Following are 3 T cell receptor beta chains from one sample sequenced in a study of shared T cell receptors in the human thymus (dated by TCRdb to 2020 to 2023). The library was produced with the immunoSEQ multiplex PCR assay. TCRdb mirrors the immuneACCESS table, restricted to in-frame sequences. Some clones are absent from its copies; in checked studies, under half trace to an unresolved V gene, and the reason for the others is unknown. Across this sample there are 640,000 or so clones, with around 87% seen only once. The top ten clones comprise 0.009% to 0.0095% of the sample. These data were likewise used in another study, on human thymus T cells.

Sequenced sample: thymocytes. The receptors stem from a boy in the first two years of life with a congenital heart defect. Donor details come from another sample of the same person, matched by shared clones.

This clone has a handful of counts. The chain joins TRBV28 to TRBJ2-7; D unresolved. V gave up 2 bases and J gave up 0 bases, with 11 bases separating them. The germline V gene has CDR1 MDHEN and CDR2 SYDVKM. The CDR3 runs 15 residues. The CDR3 reads CASSLPHSSSYEQYF. In nucleotides, the CDR3 is TGTGCCAGCAGTTTACCGCACTCGAGCTCCTACGAGCAGTACTTC.

This rearrangement joins TRBV15 to TRBJ1-1, with D uncertain. The CDR3 is made up of 15 amino acids. V lost 0 bases to trimming and J lost 8 bases, with 16 bases between them. The germline V gene has CDR1 LNHNV and CDR2 YYDKDF (reference sequence). The DNA for the CDR3 is TGTGCCACCAGCAGAGAGAGAGGGAGGCTCATCGAAGCTTTCTTT. Its protein product is CATSRERGRLIEAFF.

This rearrangement joins TRBV25-1 to TRBJ2-1, with D maybe TRBD2 (5 bases). The CDR3 has 12 residues. V was shortened by 3 bases and J by 15 bases, with 15 bases between the two germline ends. Germline V gives CDR1 MGHDK, CDR2 SYGVNS. CDR3 in amino acids: CASSEERAEVFF. The CDR3, as DNA: TGTGCCAGCAGTGAGGAACGAGCGGAAGTGTTCTTC.